This TCR beta chain was identified in a study of blood T cells in healthy people across ages. Study results and limitations: Significant beta diversity loss was already apparent by age about 39, declining roughly linearly. Unsorted PBMC input precluded a conclusive naive versus antigen-experienced comparison.

Using a J-beta primer mix together with a sample-barcoded 5' primer, a second PCR was run for roughly 7 to 12 cycles. Researchers report that a template-switch adaptor with 12 random nucleotides tagged each cDNA molecule. TCRdb re-analysed the 5' RACE reads in MiXCR, keeping a single row per CDR3 protein. The sample has about 640,000 distinct CDR3 sequences, 58% seen once. This clonotype was found a few times. What it binds is unknown. The V and J ends lost 4 bases and 4 bases respectively, with 13 bases between them. The germline V gene has CDR1 SNHLY and CDR2 FYNNEI. This CDR3 spans 14 amino acids. Specimen: blood. The V call is TRBV2, the J call TRBJ2-5; D might be TRBD1 (5 bases). The sequence came from a man in his 60s in good health. The CDR3 sequence is CASSGGGAGETQYF. CDR3 sequence (DNA): TGTGCCAGCAGTGGAGGTGGGGCTGGAGAGACCCAGTACTTC.